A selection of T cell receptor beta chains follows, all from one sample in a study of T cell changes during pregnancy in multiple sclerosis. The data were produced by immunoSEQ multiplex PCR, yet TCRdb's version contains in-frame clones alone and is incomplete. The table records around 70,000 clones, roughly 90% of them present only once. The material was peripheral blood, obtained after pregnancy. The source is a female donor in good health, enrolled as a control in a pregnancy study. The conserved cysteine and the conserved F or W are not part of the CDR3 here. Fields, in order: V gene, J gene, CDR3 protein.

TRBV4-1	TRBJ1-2	ASSQEVAANYGYT
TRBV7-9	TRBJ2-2	ASSIWGQNTGELF
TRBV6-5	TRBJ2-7	ASSYAASGSYEQY
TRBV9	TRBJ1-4	ASSEGGSTNEKLF
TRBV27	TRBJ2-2	ASNPGTGKKWYTGELF
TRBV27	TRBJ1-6	ASSGPVGVSSPLH
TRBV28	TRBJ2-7	ASSPRDRGISYEQY
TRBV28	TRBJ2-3	ASSLNSGRTQY
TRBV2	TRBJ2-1	ASSEAPGNEQF
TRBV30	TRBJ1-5	AWSRQGSQPQH
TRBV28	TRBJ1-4	ASSTYRGRGTNEKLF
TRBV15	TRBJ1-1	ATSGGGEAF
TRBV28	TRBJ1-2	ASRSTGVDGYT
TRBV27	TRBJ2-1	ASSPSGAGGVPNEQF
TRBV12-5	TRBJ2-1	ASGSQSGGLTVEQF
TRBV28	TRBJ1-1	ASNEMQTGQDKAF
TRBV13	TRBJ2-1	ASSSTPGLGYNEQF